The 6 T cell receptor beta chains below were found in one sample sequenced in a study of blood T cells in healthy people across ages. A J-beta primer mix and a sample-barcoded 5' primer were used in a second PCR of roughly 7 to 12 cycles. Each CDR3 protein gets one entry after TCRdb re-called the 5' RACE reads with MiXCR. This sample yields some 1.5 million distinct CDR3 sequences, of which 40% to 45% are seen a single time; less than 5% belongs to the top ten. The material sequenced was blood. The receptors derive from a woman aged 18-30 years in good health.

The chain employs TRBV9 and TRBJ2-7; D call uncertain. The CDR3 contains 14 residues. With 0 bases removed from V and 8 bases from J, the gap between germline ends came to 15 bases. Germline V gene lookup returns CDR1 SGDLS and CDR2 YYNGEE. The CDR3: CASSVATTASQQYF. The CDR3 DNA follows: TGTGCCAGCAGCGTAGCTACGACCGCCTCACAGCAGTACTTC.

The chain couples TRBV7-9 to TRBJ1-1; D not certain. The ends were cut back, 4 bases at V and 1 base at J, with 10 bases in the middle. Germline assignment: CDR1 SEHNR and CDR2 FQNEAQ (reference sequence). CDR3 size: 14 residues. The CDR3, as DNA: TGTGCCAGCAGCTCCATGACGGAGAACACTGAAGCTTTCTTT. Its translation: CASSSMTENTEAFF.

In its sample, this clonotype was seen many times. The genes are TRBV4-1 and TRBJ1-4, with unresolved D. The CDR3 sequence is 15 residues long. Germline lookup yields CDR1 MGHRA and CDR2 YSYEKL. V dropped 9 bases and J dropped 2 bases, with 16 bases sitting between them. The CDR3 nucleotides are TGCGCCAGTACAGCCCCTGGGGTGACTAATGAAAAACTGTTTTTT. It codes for CASTAPGVTNEKLFF.

This sequence joins TRBV4-1 and TRBJ2-1; possibly TRBD2 for D (5 bases). The V end lost 4 bases, the J end lost 9 bases, and 22 bases lay between the germline ends. CDR3 size: 16 residues. Germline values: CDR1 MGHRA, CDR2 YSYEKL. The CDR3 nucleotides are TGCGCCAGCAGCCCGTATTACGTTCTCGAGGGTGGTGAGCAGTTCTTC. It specifies CASSPYYVLEGGEQFF.

This chain uses TRBV10-3 with TRBJ1-5; D call uncertain. Germline-derived CDR1 and CDR2 are ENHRY and SYGVKD. This CDR3 comprises 11 residues. Trimming cost V 6 bases and J 4 bases, with 4 bases left between them. The CDR3: CAISSNQPQHF. Here the CDR3 DNA reads TGTGCCATCAGCTCAAATCAGCCCCAGCATTTT.

The chain recombines TRBV25-1 with TRBJ2-1, with D hard to call. CDR1 and CDR2 from the germline V gene are MGHDK and SYGVNS. The V end was cut by 3 bases, the J end by 12 bases, with 12 bases between. The CDR3 has 12 residues. This CDR3 is CASSELSRRQFF. In nucleotides, the CDR3 is TGTGCCAGCAGTGAGCTTAGCCGTAGGCAGTTCTTC.